Presented here are 11 T cell receptor beta chains from one specimen sequenced in a study of cytomegalovirus exposure and HLA in healthy donors. 13 Jbeta primers and 60 Vbeta primers were used for the PCR. Produced via immunoSEQ multiplex PCR; TCRdb's table is partial and in-frame only. The sample includes around 130,000 clones, roughly 77% of them seen just once. Sample: PBMCs. The origin of the receptors is a man between 25 and 39 years old in good health and CMV-seronegative.

J is TRBJ1-5 and V is TRBV28, with 7 bases lining up with TRBD1. Trimming cost V 4 bases and J 6 bases; bases outside gene matches: 3. This CDR3 comprises 13 residues. Germline-derived CDR1 and CDR2 are MDHEN and SYDVKM. The CDR3 DNA follows: TGTGCCAGCAGTTCGGGGACAGCTCAGCCCCAGCATTTT. It specifies CASSSGTAQPQHF.

The rearrangement uses TRBV4-3 and TRBJ1-2; 7 nucleotides align to TRBD1. V shed 1 base, J shed 2 bases, and the junction held 4 bases outside the gene matches. Germline-derived CDR1 and CDR2 are LGHNA and YSLEER. The CDR3 covers 15 residues. The CDR3 is CASSQGPDRNYGYTF. As DNA, the CDR3 is TGCGCCAGCAGCCAAGGGCCGGACAGGAACTATGGCTACACCTTC.

The V gene is TRBV28, the J gene TRBJ2-2; 8 bases map to TRBD2. Germline loops: CDR1 MDHEN, CDR2 SYDVKM. The trim removed 2 bases at V and 5 bases at J, leaving 16 bases unmatched. CDR3 length equals 19 residues. The chain's CDR3 is CASSLTGTRPYYDTGELFF. The DNA for the CDR3 is TGTGCCAGCAGTTTAACTGGGACTAGACCTTATTACGATACCGGGGAGCTGTTTTTT.

The chain has TRBV5-6 and TRBJ1-1; D uncertain. Trimming removed 0 bases at V and 1 base at J, with 16 bases between. The CDR3 consists of 17 residues. Germline V gives CDR1 SGHDT, CDR2 YYEEEE. The CDR3 protein is CASSLETWRGPNTEAFF. In DNA, the CDR3 is TGTGCCAGCAGCTTGGAGACGTGGCGAGGTCCGAACACTGAAGCTTTCTTT.

The chain combines TRBV7-6 with TRBJ2-3; weak D call: TRBD2 (7 bases). Germline V gene lookup returns CDR1 SGHVS and CDR2 FNYEAQ. V dropped 5 bases and J dropped 4 bases, with 19 bases sitting between them. This CDR3 is built from 16 residues. The DNA for the CDR3 is TGTGCCAGCAGCGCCCGCATCGGGGGGCGATCAGATACGCAGTATTTT. Encoded protein: CASSARIGGRSDTQYF.

This clone turned up a few times. The chain combines TRBV9 with TRBJ1-3; possible D gene TRBD1, 5 bases. V was cut by 0 bases and J by 0 bases, with 16 bases left in between. The CDR3 loop spans 18 amino acids. CDR1 and CDR2 (germline): SGDLS, YYNGEE. CDR3 amino acids: CASSVASGGTVSGNTIYF. For the CDR3, the DNA is TGTGCCAGCAGCGTAGCCAGCGGGGGGACGGTCTCTGGAAACACCATATATTTT.

The chain joins TRBV19 to TRBJ2-7, with 7 bases lining up with TRBD1. V lost 6 bases to trimming and J lost 2 bases; unmatched junction nucleotides: 10. CDR3 length equals 15 residues. In germline, CDR1 is LNHDA, CDR2 SQIVND (reference sequence). The CDR3 coding sequence is TGTGCCAGTAGGTTAACCGGGACAGCCGCCTACGAGCAGTACTTC. Translation: CASRLTGTAAYEQYF.

The chain employs TRBV5-1 and TRBJ1-4; 8 nucleotides match TRBD1. Looked up from germline, CDR1 is SGHRS and CDR2 is YFSETQ. This CDR3 is built from 16 residues. With V trimmed by 2 bases and J by 3 bases, 6 bases remained unmatched. Here the CDR3 reads CASSFWQGAPNEKLFF. Written as DNA, the CDR3 is TGCGCCAGCAGCTTTTGGCAGGGGGCGCCTAATGAAAAACTGTTTTTT.

This clone turned up a few times. The J gene is TRBJ2-5, the V gene TRBV28; 8 positions agree with TRBD1. V trimming: 7 bases; J trimming: 2 bases; junction bases outside the gene matches: 9. The germline V gene encodes CDR1 MDHEN and CDR2 SYDVKM. This CDR3 has 15 residues. CDR3 protein: CASNKDRDRQETQYF. The DNA for the CDR3 is TGTGCCAGCAATAAAGACCGGGACAGGCAAGAGACCCAGTACTTC.

This chain connects TRBV7-2 to TRBJ1-5; D is uncertain. Deletions cut 1 base from V and 6 bases from J, with 7 bases between. This CDR3 has 13 amino acids. Germline values: CDR1 SGHTA, CDR2 FQGNSA. The CDR3 DNA is TGTGCCAGCAGCTTAGAGTCGGGTCAGCCCCAGCATTTT. Its translation: CASSLESGQPQHF.

The CDR3 loop is CASSQGTGVMNTEAFF. The DNA of the CDR3 is TGCGCCAGCAGCCAAGGGACAGGGGTCATGAACACTGAAGCTTTCTTT. The chain carries TRBV4-3 and TRBJ1-1; 9 positions agree with TRBD1. The V gene end was trimmed by 1 base and the J gene end by 0 bases; junction bases not matched to a gene: 3. Germline V lookup: CDR1 LGHNA, CDR2 YSLEER. This CDR3 comprises 16 residues.